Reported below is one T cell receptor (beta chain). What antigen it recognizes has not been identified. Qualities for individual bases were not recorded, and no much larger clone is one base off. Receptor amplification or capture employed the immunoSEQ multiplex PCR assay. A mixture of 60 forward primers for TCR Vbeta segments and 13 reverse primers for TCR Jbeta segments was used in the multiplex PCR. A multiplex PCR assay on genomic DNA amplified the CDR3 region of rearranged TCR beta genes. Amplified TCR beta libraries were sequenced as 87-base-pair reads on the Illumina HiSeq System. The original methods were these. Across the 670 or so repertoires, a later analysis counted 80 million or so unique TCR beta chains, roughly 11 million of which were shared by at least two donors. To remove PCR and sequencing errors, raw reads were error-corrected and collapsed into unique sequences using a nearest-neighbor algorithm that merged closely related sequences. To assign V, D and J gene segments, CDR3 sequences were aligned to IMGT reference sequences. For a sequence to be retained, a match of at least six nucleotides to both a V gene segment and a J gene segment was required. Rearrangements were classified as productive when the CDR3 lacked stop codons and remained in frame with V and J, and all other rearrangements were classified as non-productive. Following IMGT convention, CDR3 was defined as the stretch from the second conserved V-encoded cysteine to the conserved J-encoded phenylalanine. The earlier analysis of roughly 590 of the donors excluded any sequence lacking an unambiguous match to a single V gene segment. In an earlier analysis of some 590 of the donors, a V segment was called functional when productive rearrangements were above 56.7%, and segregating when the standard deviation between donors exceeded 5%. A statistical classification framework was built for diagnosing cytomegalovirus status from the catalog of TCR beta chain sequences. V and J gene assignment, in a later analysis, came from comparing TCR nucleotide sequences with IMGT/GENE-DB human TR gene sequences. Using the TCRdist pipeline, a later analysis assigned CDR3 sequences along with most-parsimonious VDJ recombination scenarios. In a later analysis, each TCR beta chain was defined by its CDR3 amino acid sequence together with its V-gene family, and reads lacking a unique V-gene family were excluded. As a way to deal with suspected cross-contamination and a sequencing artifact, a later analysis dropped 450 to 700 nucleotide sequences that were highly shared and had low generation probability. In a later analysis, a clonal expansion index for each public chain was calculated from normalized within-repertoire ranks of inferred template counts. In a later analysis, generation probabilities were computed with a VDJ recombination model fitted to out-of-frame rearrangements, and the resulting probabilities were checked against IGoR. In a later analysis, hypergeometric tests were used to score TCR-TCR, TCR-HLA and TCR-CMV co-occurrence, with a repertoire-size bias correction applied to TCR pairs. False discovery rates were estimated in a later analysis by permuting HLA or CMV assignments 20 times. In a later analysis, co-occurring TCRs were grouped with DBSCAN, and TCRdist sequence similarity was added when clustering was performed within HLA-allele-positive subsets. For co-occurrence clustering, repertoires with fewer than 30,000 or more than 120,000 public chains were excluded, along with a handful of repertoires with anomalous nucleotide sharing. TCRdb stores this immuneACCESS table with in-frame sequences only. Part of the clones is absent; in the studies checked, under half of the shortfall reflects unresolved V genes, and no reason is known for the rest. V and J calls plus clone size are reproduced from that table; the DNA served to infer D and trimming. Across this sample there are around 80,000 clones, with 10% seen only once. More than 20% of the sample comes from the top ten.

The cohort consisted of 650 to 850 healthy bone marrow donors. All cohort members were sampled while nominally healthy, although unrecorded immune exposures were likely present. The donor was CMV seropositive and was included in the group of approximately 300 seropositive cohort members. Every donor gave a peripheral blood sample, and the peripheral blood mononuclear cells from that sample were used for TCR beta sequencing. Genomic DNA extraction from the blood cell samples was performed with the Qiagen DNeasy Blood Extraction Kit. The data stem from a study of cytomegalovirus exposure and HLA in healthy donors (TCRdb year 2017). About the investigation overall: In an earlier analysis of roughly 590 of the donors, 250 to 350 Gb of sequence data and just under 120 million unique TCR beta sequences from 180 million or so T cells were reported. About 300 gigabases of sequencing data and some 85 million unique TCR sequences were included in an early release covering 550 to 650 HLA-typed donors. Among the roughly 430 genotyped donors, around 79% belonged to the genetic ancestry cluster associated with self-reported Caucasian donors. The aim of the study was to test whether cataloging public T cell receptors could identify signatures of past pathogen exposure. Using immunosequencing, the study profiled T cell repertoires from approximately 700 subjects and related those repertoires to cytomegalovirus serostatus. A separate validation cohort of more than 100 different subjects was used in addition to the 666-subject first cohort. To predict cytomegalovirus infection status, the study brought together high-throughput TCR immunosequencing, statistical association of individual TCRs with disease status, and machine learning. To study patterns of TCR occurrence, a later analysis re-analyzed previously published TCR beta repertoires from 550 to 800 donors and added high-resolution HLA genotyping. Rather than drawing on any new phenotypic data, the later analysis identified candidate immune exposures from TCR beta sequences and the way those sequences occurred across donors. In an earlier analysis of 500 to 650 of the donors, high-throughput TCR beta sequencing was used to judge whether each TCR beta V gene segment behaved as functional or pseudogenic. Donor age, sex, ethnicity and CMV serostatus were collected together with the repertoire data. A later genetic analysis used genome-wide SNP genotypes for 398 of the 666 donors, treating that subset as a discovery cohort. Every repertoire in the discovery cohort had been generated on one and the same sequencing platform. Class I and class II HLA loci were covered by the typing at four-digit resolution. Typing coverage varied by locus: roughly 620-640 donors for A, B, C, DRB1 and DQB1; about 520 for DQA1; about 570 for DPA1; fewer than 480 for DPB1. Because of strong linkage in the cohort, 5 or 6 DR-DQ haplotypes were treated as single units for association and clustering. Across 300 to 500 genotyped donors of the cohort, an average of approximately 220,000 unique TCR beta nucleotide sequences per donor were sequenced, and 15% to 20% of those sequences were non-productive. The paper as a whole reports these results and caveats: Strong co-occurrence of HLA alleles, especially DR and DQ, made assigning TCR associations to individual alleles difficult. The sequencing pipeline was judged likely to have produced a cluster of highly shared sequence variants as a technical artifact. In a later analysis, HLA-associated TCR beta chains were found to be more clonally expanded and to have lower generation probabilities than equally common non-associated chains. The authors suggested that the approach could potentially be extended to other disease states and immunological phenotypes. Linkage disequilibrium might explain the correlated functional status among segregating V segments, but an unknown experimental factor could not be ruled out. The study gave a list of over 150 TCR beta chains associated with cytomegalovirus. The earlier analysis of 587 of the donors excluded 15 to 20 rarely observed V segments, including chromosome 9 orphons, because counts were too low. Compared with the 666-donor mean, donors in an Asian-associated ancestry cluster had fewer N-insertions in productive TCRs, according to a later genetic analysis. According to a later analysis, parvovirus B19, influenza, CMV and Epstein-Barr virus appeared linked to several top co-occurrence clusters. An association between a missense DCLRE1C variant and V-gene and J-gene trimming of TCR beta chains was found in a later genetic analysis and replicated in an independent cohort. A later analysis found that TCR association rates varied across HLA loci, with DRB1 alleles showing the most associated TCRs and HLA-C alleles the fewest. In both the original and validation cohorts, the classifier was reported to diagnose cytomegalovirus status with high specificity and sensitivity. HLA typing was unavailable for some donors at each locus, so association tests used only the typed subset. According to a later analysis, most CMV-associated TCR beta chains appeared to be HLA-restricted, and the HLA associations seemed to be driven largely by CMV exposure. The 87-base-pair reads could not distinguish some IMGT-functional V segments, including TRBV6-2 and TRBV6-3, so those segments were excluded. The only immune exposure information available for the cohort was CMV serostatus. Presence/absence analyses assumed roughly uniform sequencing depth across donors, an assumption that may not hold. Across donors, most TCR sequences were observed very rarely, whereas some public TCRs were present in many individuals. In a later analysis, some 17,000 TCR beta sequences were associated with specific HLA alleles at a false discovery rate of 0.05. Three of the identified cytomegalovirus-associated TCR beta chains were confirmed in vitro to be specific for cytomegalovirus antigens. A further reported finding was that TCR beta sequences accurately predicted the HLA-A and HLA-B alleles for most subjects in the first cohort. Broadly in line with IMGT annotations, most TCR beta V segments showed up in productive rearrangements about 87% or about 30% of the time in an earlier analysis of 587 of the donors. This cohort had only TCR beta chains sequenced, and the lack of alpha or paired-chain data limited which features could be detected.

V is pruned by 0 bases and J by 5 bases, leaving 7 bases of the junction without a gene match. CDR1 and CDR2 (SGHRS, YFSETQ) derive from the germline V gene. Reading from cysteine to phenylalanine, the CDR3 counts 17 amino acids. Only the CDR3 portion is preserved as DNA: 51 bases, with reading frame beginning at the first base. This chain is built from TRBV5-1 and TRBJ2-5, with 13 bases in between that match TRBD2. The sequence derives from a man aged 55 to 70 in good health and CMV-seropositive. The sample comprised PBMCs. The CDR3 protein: CASSLAVTSGGAETQYF. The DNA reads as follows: TGCGCCAGCAGCTTGGCCGTAACTAGCGGGGGGGCGGAGACCCAGTACTTC. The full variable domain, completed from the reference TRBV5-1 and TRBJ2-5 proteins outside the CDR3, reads KAGVTQTPRYLIKTRGQQVTLSCSPISGHRSVSWYQQTPGQGLQFLFEYFSETQRNKGNFPGRFSGRQFSNSRSEMNVSTLELGDSALYLCASSLAVTSGGAETQYFGPGTRLLVL.